One sample yielded the 12 T cell receptor beta chains listed below, sequenced in a study of T cell changes during pregnancy in multiple sclerosis. TCRdb's copy holds only in-frame clones and misses some; the assay was immunoSEQ multiplex PCR. The table has tens of thousands of clones, 80% to 95% seen once. This sample comprised CD8+ T cells from peripheral blood mononuclear cells, obtained in the second trimester of pregnancy. These receptors all come from a female donor with multiple sclerosis, enrolled in a pregnancy study.

This rearrangement joins TRBV6-1 to TRBJ1-5; the D gene is possibly TRBD1 (6 bases). The CDR3 spans 15 residues. Germline CDR1 reads MNHNS; CDR2 reads SASEGT. The V gene lost 1 base and the J gene lost 10 bases, with 17 bases spanning the gap. CDR3 sequence (DNA): TGTGCCAGCAGTGAAGGGCCCTCCCGGGGACAACCCCAGCATTTT. This sequence encodes CASSEGPSRGQPQHF.

The chain uses TRBV9 and TRBJ1-1, with D possibly being TRBD1 (5 bases). The CDR3 totals 13 residues. The V and J ends lost 0 bases and 4 bases respectively, with 7 bases between them. Per the germline V gene, CDR1 is SGDLS and CDR2 is YYNGEE. The CDR3 nucleotides read TGTGCCAGCAGCGTAGATGGGGCCACTGAAGCTTTCTTT. This gives the protein CASSVDGATEAFF.

The chain is built from TRBV6-4 and TRBJ1-1, with D tentatively TRBD1 (5 bases). The CDR3 runs to 14 residues. Germline V gives CDR1 MRHNA, CDR2 SNTAGT. Trimming left V 3 bases short and J 4 bases short, with 12 bases between. In DNA, the CDR3 is TGTGCCAGCAGTGAAACGGGGGGAGGCACTGAAGCTTTCTTT. Residues: CASSETGGGTEAFF.

V and J are TRBV9 and TRBJ2-4, with TRBD2 matching over 8 bases. V was pared by 4 bases and J by 0 bases, with 9 bases of the junction left unmatched. CDR3 length: 17 amino acids. CDR1 and CDR2 from the germline V gene are SGDLS and YYNGEE. The CDR3 spells CASSPTGGEVAKNIQYF. The CDR3 DNA reads as TGTGCCAGCAGCCCAACGGGGGGGGAAGTAGCCAAAAACATTCAGTACTTC.

The V gene is TRBV21-1, the J gene TRBJ1-2. TRBV21-1 is labeled a pseudogene. The CDR3 is made up of 13 amino acids. CDR3 nucleotide sequence: TGTGCCAGCAGCAAAGCTGGGGGGGGCTGCTACACCTTC. Encoded protein: CASSKAGGGCYTF.

This clone was counted once. The chain joins TRBV7-2 to TRBJ1-3; no clear D. The CDR3 consists of 16 residues. Deletions cut 4 bases from V and 0 bases from J, with 13 bases between. The germline gives CDR1 SGHTA, CDR2 FQGNSA. The CDR3 is CASSWTQPHSGNTIYF. In DNA, the CDR3 is TGTGCCAGCAGCTGGACTCAGCCTCACTCTGGAAACACCATATATTTT.

This clone showed up just once. The chain links TRBV25-1 to TRBJ2-7, with TRBD1 identical over 8 bases. Losses at the gene ends were 3 bases for V and 2 bases for J; bases not matched to a gene: 12. The CDR3 covers 17 residues. Germline V gene data show CDR1 as MGHDK and CDR2 as SYGVNS. CDR3 residues: CASSDRGRGTGTYEQYF. CDR3 coding DNA: TGTGCCAGCAGTGACCGGGGGAGAGGGACAGGAACCTACGAGCAGTACTTC.

This chain uses TRBV4-2 with TRBJ2-2, with TRBD1 matching 8 bases. The junction had 8 bases not matched to a gene; V was cut back by 0 bases and J by 8 bases. The CDR3 runs to 16 residues. Germline V CDR1 and CDR2: LGHNA, YNFKEQ. DNA of the CDR3: TGTGCCAGCAGCCAAGATAGAGGACAGGGAGGAGGGGAGCTGTTTTTT. Its protein is CASSQDRGQGGGELFF.

In its sample, this clone ranks as medium-sized. The identical CDR3 is also encoded by other nucleotide sequences in the sample. V is TRBV6-4 and J is TRBJ2-2, with D uncertain. The germline CDR1 and CDR2 sequences are MRHNA and SNTAGT. CDR3 length: 13 amino acids. Deletions cut 0 bases from V and 6 bases from J, with 5 bases between. CDR3 loop: CASSDSSAGELFF. The CDR3 nucleotides are TGTGCCAGCAGTGACTCGTCGGCCGGGGAGCTGTTTTTT.

The genes are TRBV7-6 and TRBJ2-5; perhaps TRBD1 as D (6 bases). The V gene's germline CDR1 is SGHVS and CDR2 FNYEAQ. This CDR3 spans 14 amino acids. The V end was cut by 5 bases, the J end by 5 bases, with 15 bases between. The CDR3 DNA is TGTGCCAGCAGCATCGAAAGGGGGAAGGAGACCCAGTACTTC. This gives the protein CASSIERGKETQYF.

This sequence joins TRBV6-5 and TRBJ2-1, with 9 positions matching TRBD1. Trimming at V came to 0 bases and at J to 5 bases, leaving 5 bases not matched to a gene. The CDR3 length is 16 residues. The germline CDR1 and CDR2 sequences are MNHEY and SVGAGI. CDR3 sequence (DNA): TGTGCCAGCAGTTACTCGATGGGACAGGGCAACAATGAGCAGTTCTTC. It specifies CASSYSMGQGNNEQFF.

The rearrangement uses TRBV27 and TRBJ1-5; TRBD1 agrees at 7 bases. This CDR3 has 19 amino acids. Germline CDR1 reads MNHEY; CDR2 reads SMNVEV (reference sequence). The trim removed 4 bases at V and 0 bases at J, leaving 15 bases unmatched. Written as DNA, the CDR3 is TGTGCCAGCAGTTCAAAGGCGGGACAGTCGTTCTATAGCAATCAGCCCCAGCATTTT. Its translation is CASSSKAGQSFYSNQPQHF.